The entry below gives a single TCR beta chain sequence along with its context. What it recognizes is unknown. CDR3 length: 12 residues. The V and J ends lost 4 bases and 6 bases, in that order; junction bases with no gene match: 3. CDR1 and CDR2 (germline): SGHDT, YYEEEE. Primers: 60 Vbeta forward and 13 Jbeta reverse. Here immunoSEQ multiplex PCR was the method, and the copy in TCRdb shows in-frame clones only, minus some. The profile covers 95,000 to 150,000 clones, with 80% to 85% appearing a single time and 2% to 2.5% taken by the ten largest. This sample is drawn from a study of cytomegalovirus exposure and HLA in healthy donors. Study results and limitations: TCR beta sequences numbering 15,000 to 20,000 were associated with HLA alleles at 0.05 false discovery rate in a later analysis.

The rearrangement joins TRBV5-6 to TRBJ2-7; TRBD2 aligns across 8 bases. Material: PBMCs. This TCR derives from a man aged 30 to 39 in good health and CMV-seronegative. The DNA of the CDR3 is TGTGCCAGCAGCACGGGGGGGCTCGAGCAGTACTTC. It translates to CASSTGGLEQYF.